The 29 T cell receptor beta chains reported below all come from one sample, sequenced in a study of T cell changes during pregnancy in multiple sclerosis. Assay used: immunoSEQ multiplex PCR; TCRdb lists only in-frame clones, some missing. The sample gives some 28,000 clones, roughly 92% of which show up once; about 0.76% is in the top ten. Sequences were derived from CD4+ T cells from peripheral blood mononuclear cells, sampled in the first trimester of pregnancy. Receptors originate from a female donor with multiple sclerosis, enrolled in a pregnancy study.

A word on this clone: Mismatch with germline at one junction end may stem from a read error. The genes are TRBV15 and TRBJ2-2; TRBD2 matches at 8 bases. The CDR3 extends over 14 amino acids. From germline, CDR1 is LNHNV and CDR2 YYDKDF (reference sequence). For the CDR3, the DNA is TGTGCCACCAGCTCCCGGACTAGCACCCGGGAGCTGTTTTTT. This encodes CATSSRTSTRELFF.

The V call is TRBV4-1, the J call TRBJ2-3, with 7 bases matching TRBD2. Trimming at V came to 2 bases and at J to 4 bases, leaving 6 bases not matched to a gene. This CDR3 comprises 15 residues. The germline V gene has CDR1 MGHRA and CDR2 YSYEKL. CDR3 sequence: CASSQFLRGADTQYF. The CDR3 coding sequence is TGCGCCAGCAGCCAATTTCTCCGGGGGGCAGATACGCAGTATTTT.

This chain connects TRBV14 to TRBJ2-1; the match to TRBD2 covers 8 bases. CDR1 is SGHDN and CDR2 is FVKESK in the germline V gene. CDR3 length: 17 amino acids. Losses at the gene ends were 3 bases for V and 6 bases for J; bases not matched to a gene: 13. The CDR3 loop is CASSHLTRGVRGNEQFF. CDR3 in DNA: TGTGCCAGCAGCCATCTGACGCGGGGGGTCAGGGGCAATGAGCAGTTCTTC.

The chain recombines TRBV30 with TRBJ1-5, with D hard to call. Trimming left V 2 bases short and J 5 bases short, with 22 bases between. Looked up from germline, CDR1 is GTSNPN and CDR2 is SVGIG (reference sequence). CDR3 size: 17 residues. The CDR3 region has the DNA TGTGCCTGGAGTTCCCACCCCCCCTGGGGAGAGGATCAGCCCCAGCATTTT. Its translation is CAWSSHPPWGEDQPQHF.

The CDR3 loop is CASSQDWLAGGEQFF. The CDR3 DNA reads TGCGCCAGCAGCCAAGATTGGCTAGCGGGGGGTGAGCAGTTCTTC. This rearrangement joins TRBV4-3 to TRBJ2-1, with 11 nucleotides matching TRBD2. The CDR3 sequence is 15 residues long. V lost 0 bases and J lost 9; bases outside the gene matches: 4. Germline V gene data show CDR1 as LGHNA and CDR2 as YSLEER.

This clone was seen only once. The chain carries TRBV19 and TRBJ1-1, with 7 bases fitting TRBD1. The CDR3 is 13 amino acids. V was pared by 11 bases and J by 1 base, with 7 bases of the junction left unmatched. CDR1 is LNHDA and CDR2 is SQIVND in the germline V gene (reference sequence). The CDR3, as DNA: TGTGCCGCTCGGGACAGCTGGAACACTGAAGCTTTCTTT. Protein: CAARDSWNTEAFF.

The V call is TRBV5-6, the J call TRBJ1-6; D perhaps matches TRBD1 (5 bases). Germline V gene lookup returns CDR1 SGHDT and CDR2 YYEEEE. Trimming cost V 0 bases and J 4 bases, with 17 bases left between them. The CDR3 contains 18 residues. This CDR3 is CASSLEEEGPSYNSPLHF. The DNA of the CDR3 is TGTGCCAGCAGCTTGGAGGAGGAGGGGCCCTCTTATAATTCACCCCTCCACTTT.

This rearrangement joins TRBV28 to TRBJ1-2, with 7 positions matching TRBD1. The CDR3 spans 14 residues. Trimming removed 6 bases from V and 4 bases from J; junction bases left unmatched: 8. Germline CDR1 MDHEN, CDR2 SYDVKM. The CDR3 sequence: CASSPGDSPYGYTF. The DNA for the CDR3 is TGTGCCAGCAGCCCAGGGGACAGTCCCTATGGCTACACCTTC.

The V gene is TRBV29-1, the J gene TRBJ1-2; 7 bases match TRBD1. With 4 bases clipped from V and 7 bases from J, the junction kept 9 bases outside the gene matches. The CDR3 sequence is 13 residues long. In germline, CDR1 is SQVTM, CDR2 ANQGSEA. CDR3 nucleotides: TGCAGCGTTGGGCCCCAAGGGGGCGTTGGCTACACCTTC. It specifies CSVGPQGGVGYTF.

This clone appeared a single time. This chain connects TRBV25-1 to TRBJ2-6; 7 bases line up with TRBD2. Unmatched junction bases numbered 5, after V lost 4 bases and J lost 2 bases. The CDR3 spans 16 residues. Germline-derived CDR1 and CDR2 are MGHDK and SYGVNS. CDR3 sequence (DNA): TGTGCCAGCAGTGTATCGGGGGGAGCTGGGGCCAACGTCCTGACTTTC. Translation gives CASSVSGGAGANVLTF.

This chain joins TRBV5-1 and TRBJ1-4; a possible D gene is TRBD1 (6 bases). Germline V lookup: CDR1 SGHRS, CDR2 YFSETQ. V lost 0 bases, J lost 5 bases, and 29 bases lay in between. The CDR3 has 21 residues. This CDR3 is CASSLAGTSLRDKVQNEKLFF. The CDR3 nucleotides read TGCGCCAGCAGCTTGGCCGGGACATCCTTGCGAGATAAGGTCCAGAATGAAAAACTGTTTTTT.

This clone qualifies as medium-sized. This rearrangement joins TRBV5-1 to TRBJ2-7, with D perhaps matching TRBD2 (7 bases). CDR1 and CDR2 (germline): SGHRS, YFSETQ. The length of the CDR3 is 15 residues. V was pared by 0 bases and J by 5 bases, with 15 bases between. CDR3 bases: TGCGCCAGCAGCTTGGTAATGGGGGGGGCAAACGAGCAGTACTTC. It translates to CASSLVMGGANEQYF.

The genes are TRBV28 and TRBJ1-2; TRBD1 aligns across 8 bases. There are 16 residues in the CDR3. Germline V gene lookup returns CDR1 MDHEN and CDR2 SYDVKM. The ends lost 6 bases at V and 4 bases at J; junction bases unmatched: 13. CDR3 sequence reads: CASSSLGQGRTYGYTF. The CDR3 coding sequence is TGTGCCAGCAGCTCCCTAGGACAGGGTAGAACCTATGGCTACACCTTC.

The chain combines TRBV29-1 with TRBJ2-7; D might be TRBD1 (5 bases). Germline CDR1 is SQVTM and CDR2 is ANQGSEA. V was trimmed by 5 bases and J by 0 bases, leaving 11 bases between them. The CDR3 covers 13 residues. DNA for the CDR3: TGCAGCGTTAGGGGCAGAAGCTCCTACGAGCAGTACTTC. Translation gives CSVRGRSSYEQYF.

The chain carries TRBV5-1 and TRBJ1-1; 9 bases are shared with TRBD1. CDR3 length: 15 amino acids. V shed 4 bases and J 5 bases; nucleotides not matched to a gene: 9. The germline CDR1 and CDR2 sequences are SGHRS and YFSETQ. Here the CDR3 DNA reads TGCGCCAGCAGCCGCGGGACAGGGTGGAGTACTGAAGCTTTCTTT. Translated, it gives CASSRGTGWSTEAFF.

This clone was detected once. The chain links TRBV30 to TRBJ2-7; no firm D call. Germline values: CDR1 GTSNPN, CDR2 SVGIG (reference sequence). The CDR3 has 11 residues. V lost 2 bases and J lost 6, with 8 bases in between. Here the CDR3 reads CAWSWSGEQYF. CDR3 bases: TGTGCCTGGAGTTGGTCAGGCGAGCAGTACTTC.

The chain links TRBV7-2 to TRBJ2-5; 11 nucleotides align to TRBD2. The CDR3 sequence is 16 residues long. After removal of 2 bases from V and 4 bases from J, the junction contained 6 bases not matched to a gene. CDR1 is SGHTA, CDR2 FQGNSA, per germline. The CDR3 coding sequence is TGTGCCAGCAGCTTATCTGTAGCGGGGGGGGGAGAGACCCAGTACTTC. Residues: CASSLSVAGGGETQYF.

The J gene is TRBJ1-6, the V gene TRBV16, with TRBD1 as a possible D gene (6 bases). The CDR3 is 15 amino acids. CDR1 is KGHSY, CDR2 FQNENV, per germline. Trimming took off 3 bases at V and 7 bases at J, with 13 bases between the two ends. The CDR3: CASSHLRGYNSPLHF. The DNA of the CDR3 is TGTGCCAGCAGCCACCTGAGGGGGTACAATTCACCCCTCCACTTT. Full variable domain (remainder filled in from reference TRBV16 and TRBJ1-6): GEEVAQTPKHLVRGEGQKAKLYCAPIKGHSYVFWYQQVLKNEFKFLISFQNENVFDETGMPKERFSAKCLPNSPCSLEIQATKLEDSAVYFCASSHLRGYNSPLHFGNGTRLTVT.

V and J are TRBV6-1 and TRBJ1-2; 7 positions agree with TRBD1. This CDR3 comprises 15 residues. The V segment lost 3 bases and the J segment 6 bases; nucleotides outside the gene matches: 10. Per the germline V gene, CDR1 is MNHNS and CDR2 is SASEGT. The CDR3 sequence: CASSDFGTERDGYTF. In DNA form, the CDR3 reads TGTGCCAGCAGTGATTTCGGGACAGAAAGGGATGGCTACACCTTC.

The chain recombines TRBV30 with TRBJ2-3, with 7 bases lining up with TRBD1. The junction had 15 bases not matched to a gene; V was cut back by 5 bases and J by 10 bases. This CDR3 contains 14 residues. Germline CDR1 reads GTSNPN; CDR2 reads SVGIG (reference sequence). CDR3: CAWDVLQGSLPQYF. The CDR3 bases are TGTGCCTGGGACGTCCTACAGGGGAGTTTACCGCAGTATTTT.

The J gene is TRBJ2-2, the V gene TRBV5-1; D is possibly TRBD2 (5 bases). CDR1 and CDR2 (germline): SGHRS, YFSETQ. V was cut by 0 bases and J by 8 bases, with 8 bases left in between. The CDR3 covers 13 residues. CDR3 loop: CASSLDPGGELFF. The CDR3 DNA follows: TGCGCCAGCAGCTTGGATCCGGGAGGGGAGCTGTTTTTT.

The V gene is TRBV6-1, the J gene TRBJ1-2, with D possibly being TRBD1 (5 bases). V was clipped by 5 bases and J by 1 base, with 11 bases between them. CDR1 and CDR2 (germline): MNHNS, SASEGT. CDR3 size: 14 residues. The DNA of the CDR3 is TGTGCCAGCAGTTTCACTCAGGGTAACTATGGCTACACCTTC. Its protein product is CASSFTQGNYGYTF.

The V gene is TRBV4-3, the J gene TRBJ2-3; D may be TRBD1 (6 bases). The CDR3 extends over 19 amino acids. V lost 0 bases and J lost 4, with 23 bases in between. Germline values: CDR1 LGHNA, CDR2 YSLEER. DNA of the CDR3: TGCGCCAGCAGCCAAGATTGGGTGGCATGGGGGCGCGAGGCAGATACGCAGTATTTT. Amino acids: CASSQDWVAWGREADTQYF.

The chain couples TRBV19 to TRBJ1-1; 7 nucleotides align to TRBD1. Looked up from germline, CDR1 is LNHDA and CDR2 is SQIVND (reference sequence). The V segment lost 8 bases and the J segment 0 bases; nucleotides outside the gene matches: 12. The CDR3 contains 16 residues. CDR3 nucleotide sequence: TGTGCCAGTGACCCCACGGGACAGCTCATGAACACTGAAGCTTTCTTT. The encoded protein is CASDPTGQLMNTEAFF.

J is TRBJ1-1 and V is TRBV20-1; a possible D gene is TRBD1 (5 bases). Germline lookup yields CDR1 DFQATT and CDR2 SNEGSKA (reference sequence). There are 11 residues in the CDR3. Here the CDR3 reads CRAGGGTEAFF. The CDR3 DNA reads TGCAGGGCGGGGGGTGGCACTGAAGCTTTCTTT.

This chain connects TRBV5-4 to TRBJ1-2; D is possibly TRBD1 (6 bases). The germline CDR1 and CDR2 sequences are SGHNT and YYREEE (reference sequence). The CDR3 length is 13 residues. V was shortened by 5 bases and J by 4 bases, with 12 bases between the two germline ends. The CDR3 reads CASRRDIGYGYTF. Here the CDR3 DNA reads TGTGCCAGCAGAAGGGACATCGGCTATGGCTACACCTTC.

The chain employs TRBV7-3 and TRBJ2-3; D call uncertain. The V end was cut by 5 bases, the J end by 2 bases, with 5 bases between. Germline CDR1 SGHTA, CDR2 FQGTGA. The CDR3 contains 12 residues. As DNA, the CDR3 is TGTGCCAGCAGCAGCTACACAGATACGCAGTATTTT. Protein: CASSSYTDTQYF.

The CDR3 spells CASSLAPRTYEQYF. Written as DNA, the CDR3 is TGTGCCAGCAGCTTAGCACCTAGGACCTACGAGCAGTACTTC. The chain has TRBV7-2 and TRBJ2-7; D is unresolved. There are 14 residues in the CDR3. Trimming removed 0 bases at V and 2 bases at J, with 8 bases between. The germline V gene has CDR1 SGHTA and CDR2 FQGNSA.

The V call is TRBV27, the J call TRBJ2-3; 13 bases line up with TRBD2. Germline loops: CDR1 MNHEY, CDR2 SMNVEV (reference sequence). J lost 0 bases, V lost 5 bases, and 14 bases had no gene match. This CDR3 region has 20 residues. CDR3 loop: CASSPSLAGGILSSTDTQYF. The CDR3 bases are TGTGCCAGCAGTCCATCACTAGCGGGGGGGATCCTTTCGAGCACAGATACGCAGTATTTT.